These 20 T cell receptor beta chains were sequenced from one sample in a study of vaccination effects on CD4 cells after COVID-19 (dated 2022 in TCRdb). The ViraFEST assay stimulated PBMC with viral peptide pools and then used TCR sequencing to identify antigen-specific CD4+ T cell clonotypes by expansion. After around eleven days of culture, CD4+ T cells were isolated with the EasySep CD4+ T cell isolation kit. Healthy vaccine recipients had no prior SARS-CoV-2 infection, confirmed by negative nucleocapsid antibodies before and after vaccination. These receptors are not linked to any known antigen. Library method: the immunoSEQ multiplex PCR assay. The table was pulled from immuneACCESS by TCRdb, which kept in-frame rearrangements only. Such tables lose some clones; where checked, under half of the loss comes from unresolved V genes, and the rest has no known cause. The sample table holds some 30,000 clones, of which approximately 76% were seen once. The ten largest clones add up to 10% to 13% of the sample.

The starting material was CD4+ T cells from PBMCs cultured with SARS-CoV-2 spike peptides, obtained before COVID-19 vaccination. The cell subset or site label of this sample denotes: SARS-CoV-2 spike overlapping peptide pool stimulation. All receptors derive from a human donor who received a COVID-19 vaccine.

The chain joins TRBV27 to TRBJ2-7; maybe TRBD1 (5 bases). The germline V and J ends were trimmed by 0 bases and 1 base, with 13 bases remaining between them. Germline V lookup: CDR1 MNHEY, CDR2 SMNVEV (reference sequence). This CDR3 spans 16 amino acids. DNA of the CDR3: TGTGCCAGCAGTTTATCGTCCAGGGATTATTCCTACGAGCAGTACTTC. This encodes CASSLSSRDYSYEQYF.

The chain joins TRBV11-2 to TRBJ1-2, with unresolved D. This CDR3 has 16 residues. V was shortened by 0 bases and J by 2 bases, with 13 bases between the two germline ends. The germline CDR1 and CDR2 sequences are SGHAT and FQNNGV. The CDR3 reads CASSLDRDGRNYGYTF. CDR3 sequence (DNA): TGTGCCAGCAGCTTAGATAGGGATGGACGGAACTATGGCTACACCTTC.

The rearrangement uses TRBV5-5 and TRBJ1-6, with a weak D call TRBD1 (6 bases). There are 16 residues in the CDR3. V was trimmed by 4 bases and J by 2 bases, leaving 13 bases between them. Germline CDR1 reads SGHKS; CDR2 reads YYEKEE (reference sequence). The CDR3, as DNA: TGTGCCAGCAGCCGTTCTACAGGGACCTATAATTCACCCCTCCACTTT. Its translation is CASSRSTGTYNSPLHF. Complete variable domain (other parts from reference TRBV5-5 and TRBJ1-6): DAGVTQSPTHLIKTRGQQVTLRCSPISGHKSVSWYQQVLGQGPQFIFQYYEKEERGRGNFPDRFSARQFPNYSSELNVNALLLGDSALYLCASSRSTGTYNSPLHFGNGTRLTVT.

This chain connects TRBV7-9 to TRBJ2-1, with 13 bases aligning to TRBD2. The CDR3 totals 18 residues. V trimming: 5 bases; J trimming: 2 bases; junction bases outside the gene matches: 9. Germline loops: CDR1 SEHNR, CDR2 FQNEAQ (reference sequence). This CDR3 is CASSIGTSGISPYNEQFF. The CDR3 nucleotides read TGTGCCAGCAGCATCGGGACTAGCGGGATTTCTCCCTACAATGAGCAGTTCTTC.

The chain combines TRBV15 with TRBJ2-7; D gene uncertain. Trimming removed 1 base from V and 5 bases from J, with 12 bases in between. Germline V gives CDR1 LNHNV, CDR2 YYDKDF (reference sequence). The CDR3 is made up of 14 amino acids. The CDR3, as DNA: TGTGCCACCAGCAGAGCCGACCGAGTCCACGAGCAGTACTTC. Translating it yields CATSRADRVHEQYF.

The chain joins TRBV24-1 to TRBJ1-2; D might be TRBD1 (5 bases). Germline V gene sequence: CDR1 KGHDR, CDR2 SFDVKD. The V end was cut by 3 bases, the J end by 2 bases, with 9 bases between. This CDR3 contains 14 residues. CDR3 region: CATSDGGDNYGYTF. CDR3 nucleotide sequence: TGTGCCACCAGTGATGGAGGGGACAACTATGGCTACACCTTC.

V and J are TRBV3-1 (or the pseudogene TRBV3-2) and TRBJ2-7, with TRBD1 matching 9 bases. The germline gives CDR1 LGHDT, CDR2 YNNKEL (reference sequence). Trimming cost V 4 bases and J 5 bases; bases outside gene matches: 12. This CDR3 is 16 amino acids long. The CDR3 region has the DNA TGTGCCAGCAGCCGAGAACAGGGGGCGCTTCCCCACGAGCAGTACTTC. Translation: CASSREQGALPHEQYF.

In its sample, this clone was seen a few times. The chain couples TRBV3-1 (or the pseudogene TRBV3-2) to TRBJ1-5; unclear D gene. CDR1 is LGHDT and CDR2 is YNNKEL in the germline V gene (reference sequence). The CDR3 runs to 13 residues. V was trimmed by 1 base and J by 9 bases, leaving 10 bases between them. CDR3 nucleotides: TGTGCCAGCAGCCAAGGGTCCCTTTCGCCCCAGCATTTT. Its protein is CASSQGSLSPQHF.

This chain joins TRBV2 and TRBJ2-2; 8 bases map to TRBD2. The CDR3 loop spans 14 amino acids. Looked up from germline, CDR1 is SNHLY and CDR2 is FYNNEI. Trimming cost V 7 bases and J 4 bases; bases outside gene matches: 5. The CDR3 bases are TGTGCCAGCAACGGGAGGGCCACCACCGGGGAGCTGTTTTTT. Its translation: CASNGRATTGELFF.

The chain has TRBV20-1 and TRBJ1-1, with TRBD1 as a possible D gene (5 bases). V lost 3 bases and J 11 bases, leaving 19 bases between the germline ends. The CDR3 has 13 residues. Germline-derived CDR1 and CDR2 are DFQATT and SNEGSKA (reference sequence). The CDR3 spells CSASNWGRSLAFF. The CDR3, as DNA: TGCAGTGCTAGTAACTGGGGCAGATCTTTGGCTTTCTTT.

CDR3 amino acids: CSVTSLDSSYGYTF. In DNA form, the CDR3 reads TGCAGCGTAACATCCCTGGACAGCAGCTATGGCTACACCTTC. The chain combines TRBV29-1 with TRBJ1-2, with D possibly being TRBD1 (6 bases). This CDR3 has 14 residues. V lost 6 bases to trimming and J lost 4 bases, with 18 bases between them. Germline loops: CDR1 SQVTM, CDR2 ANQGSEA. The variable domain in full, with the rest retrieved from reference TRBV29-1 and TRBJ1-2, is SAVISQKPSRDICQRGTSLTIQCQVDSQVTMMFWYRQQPGQSLTLIATANQGSEATYESGFVIDKFPISRPNLTFSTLTVSNMSPEDSSIYLCSVTSLDSSYGYTFGSGTRLTVV.

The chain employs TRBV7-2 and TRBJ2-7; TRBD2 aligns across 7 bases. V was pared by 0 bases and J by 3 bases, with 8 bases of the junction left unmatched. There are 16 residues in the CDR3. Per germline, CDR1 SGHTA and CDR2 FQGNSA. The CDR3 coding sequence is TGTGCCAGCAGCTTAGCATCCGCGGGGGTTCTCTACGAGCAGTACTTC. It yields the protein CASSLASAGVLYEQYF.

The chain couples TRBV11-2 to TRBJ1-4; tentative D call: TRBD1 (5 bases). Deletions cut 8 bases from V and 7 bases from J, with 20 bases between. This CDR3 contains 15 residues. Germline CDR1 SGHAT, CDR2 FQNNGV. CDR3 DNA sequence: TGTGCCAGCCGGGTCTGGGGGAAGGTCGGTGAAAAACTGTTTTTT. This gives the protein CASRVWGKVGEKLFF.

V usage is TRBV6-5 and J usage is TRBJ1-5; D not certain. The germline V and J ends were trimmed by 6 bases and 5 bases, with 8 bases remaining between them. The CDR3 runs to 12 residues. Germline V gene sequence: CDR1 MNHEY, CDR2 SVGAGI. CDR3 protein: CASRDGDQPQHF. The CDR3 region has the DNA TGTGCCAGCAGGGACGGAGATCAGCCCCAGCATTTT.

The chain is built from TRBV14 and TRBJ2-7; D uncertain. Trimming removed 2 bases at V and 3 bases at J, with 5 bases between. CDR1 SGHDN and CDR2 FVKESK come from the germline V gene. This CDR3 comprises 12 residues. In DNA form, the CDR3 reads TGTGCCAGCAGCCAAAACCACTACGAGCAGTACTTC. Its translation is CASSQNHYEQYF.

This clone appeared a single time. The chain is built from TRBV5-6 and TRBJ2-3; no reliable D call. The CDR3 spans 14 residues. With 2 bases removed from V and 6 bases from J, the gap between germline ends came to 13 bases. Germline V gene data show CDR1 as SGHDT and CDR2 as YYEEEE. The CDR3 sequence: CASSLYSRSDTQYF. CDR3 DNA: TGTGCCAGCAGCTTATACTCCAGGTCGGATACGCAGTATTTT.

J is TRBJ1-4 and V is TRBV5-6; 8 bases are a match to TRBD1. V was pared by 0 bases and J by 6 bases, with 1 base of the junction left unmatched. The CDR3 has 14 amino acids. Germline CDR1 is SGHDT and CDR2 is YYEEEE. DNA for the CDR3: TGTGCCAGCAGCTTGGGGACAGGGTATGAAAAACTGTTTTTT. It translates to CASSLGTGYEKLFF.

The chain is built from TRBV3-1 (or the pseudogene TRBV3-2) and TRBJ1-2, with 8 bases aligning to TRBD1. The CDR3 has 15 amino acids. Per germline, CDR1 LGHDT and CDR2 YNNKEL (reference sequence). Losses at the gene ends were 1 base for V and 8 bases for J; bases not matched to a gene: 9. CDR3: CASSQVWTGSYGYTF. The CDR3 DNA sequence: TGTGCCAGCAGCCAAGTTTGGACAGGGTCGTACGGCTACACCTTC.

CDR3 residues: CASSLGAGSGEQYF. The CDR3 region has the DNA TGTGCCAGCAGCTTAGGGGCGGGGTCTGGGGAGCAGTACTTC. V is TRBV7-2 and J is TRBJ2-7; possibly TRBD2 for D (6 bases). CDR3 size: 14 residues. Between the trimmed V and J ends, which lost 1 base and 7 bases, there was a span of 14 bases. Germline lookup yields CDR1 SGHTA and CDR2 FQGNSA.

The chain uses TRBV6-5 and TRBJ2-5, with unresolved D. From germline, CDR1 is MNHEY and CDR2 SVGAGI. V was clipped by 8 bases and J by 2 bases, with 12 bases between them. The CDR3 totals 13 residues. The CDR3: CASSGQTQETQYF. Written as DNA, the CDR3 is TGTGCCAGCTCGGGCCAAACACAAGAGACCCAGTACTTC.